This entry lists 14 T cell receptor beta chains sequenced from one sample in a study of T cell responses to AZD1222 COVID-19 vaccine. This table comes from immunoSEQ multiplex PCR, and its TCRdb copy is limited to in-frame clones, with some not included. In the table there are approximately 110,000 clones, approximately 91% of which are singletons. The material sequenced was peripheral blood, taken on day 0 of AZD1222 vaccination. Source of these receptors: an adult in good health.

This clone was counted once. The J gene is TRBJ1-2, the V gene TRBV6-2 or TRBV6-3; D gene ambiguous. Looked up from germline, CDR1 is MNHEY and CDR2 is SVGEGT. V was shortened by 2 bases and J by 8 bases, with 9 bases between the two germline ends. The CDR3 totals 12 residues. The CDR3 reads CASSYGVAGYTF. The CDR3 DNA follows: TGTGCCAGCAGTTACGGGGTCGCCGGCTACACCTTC.

V and J are TRBV6-6 and TRBJ2-7; either TRBD1 or TRBD2 may fit D (5 bases each). The CDR3 consists of 14 residues. CDR1 is MNHNY and CDR2 is SVGAGI in the germline V gene (reference sequence). V was trimmed by 4 bases and J by 1 base, leaving 11 bases between them. CDR3 sequence: CASSFHGGSYEQYF. The CDR3, as DNA: TGTGCCAGCAGTTTCCATGGGGGTTCCTACGAGCAGTACTTC.

This chain connects TRBV5-4 to TRBJ1-1, with 8 bases matching TRBD1. CDR3 length: 15 residues. With 0 bases clipped from V and 5 bases from J, the junction kept 6 bases outside the gene matches. CDR1 and CDR2 (germline): SGHNT, YYREEE (reference sequence). The CDR3 DNA is TGTGCCAGCAGCTTGGCCAGGGGGCTAGGGACTGAAGCTTTCTTT. It specifies CASSLARGLGTEAFF.

The chain couples TRBV13 to TRBJ2-7; 9 nucleotides align to TRBD1. Germline CDR1 PRHDT, CDR2 FYEKMQ (reference sequence). The CDR3 totals 13 residues. V was pared by 3 bases and J by 3 bases, with 0 bases of the junction left unmatched. CDR3 sequence: CASSLDRGYEQYF. In nucleotides, the CDR3 is TGTGCCAGCAGCTTGGACAGGGGCTACGAGCAGTACTTC. The full variable domain, with the rest looked up from reference TRBV13 and TRBJ2-7, is AAGVIQSPRHLIKEKRETATLKCYPIPRHDTVYWYQQGPGQDPQFLISFYEKMQSDKGSIPDRFSAQQFSDYHSELNMSSLELGDSALYFCASSLDRGYEQYFGPGTRLTVT.

The rearrangement joins TRBV11-3 to TRBJ1-1; D call uncertain. The length of the CDR3 is 14 residues. Germline V lookup: CDR1 SGHNT, CDR2 YENEEA. V lost 5 bases, J lost 5 bases, and 15 bases lay in between. Here the CDR3 reads CASSPQSSGTEAFF. The DNA for the CDR3 is TGTGCCAGCAGCCCCCAAAGCTCAGGAACTGAAGCTTTCTTT.

V usage is TRBV7-6 and J usage is TRBJ2-7; D is perhaps TRBD2 (5 bases). V dropped 1 base and J dropped 0 bases, with 10 bases sitting between them. In germline, CDR1 is SGHVS, CDR2 FNYEAQ. The length of the CDR3 is 15 residues. CDR3 loop: CASSLGGGSSYEQYF. The CDR3 bases are TGTGCCAGCAGCTTAGGCGGCGGGTCCTCCTACGAGCAGTACTTC.

The chain has TRBV5-5 and TRBJ2-3, with D hard to call. The CDR3 spans 13 residues. Trimming pared 0 bases from V and 3 bases from J, leaving 5 bases between. Germline V gene data show CDR1 as SGHKS and CDR2 as YYEKEE (reference sequence). The CDR3 region is CASSLDITDTQYF. The CDR3 DNA is TGTGCCAGCAGCTTGGATATTACAGATACGCAGTATTTT. The whole variable domain, remainder taken from reference TRBV5-5 and TRBJ2-3, is DAGVTQSPTHLIKTRGQQVTLRCSPISGHKSVSWYQQVLGQGPQFIFQYYEKEERGRGNFPDRFSARQFPNYSSELNVNALLLGDSALYLCASSLDITDTQYFGPGTRLTVL.

V is TRBV6-1 and J is TRBJ2-1; 9 bases align to TRBD1. Per germline, CDR1 MNHNS and CDR2 SASEGT. The length of the CDR3 is 14 residues. J gave up 8 bases and V 3 bases, and 5 bases lay outside the gene matches. The chain's CDR3 is CASSEDRGSHEQFF. The DNA for the CDR3 is TGTGCCAGCAGTGAGGACAGGGGAAGCCATGAGCAGTTCTTC.

The V gene is TRBV3-1 (or the pseudogene TRBV3-2), the J gene TRBJ1-1; tentatively, D is TRBD1 (6 bases). The CDR3 loop spans 14 amino acids. Germline CDR1 LGHDT, CDR2 YNNKEL (reference sequence). V was trimmed by 5 bases and J by 6 bases, leaving 16 bases between them. The DNA for the CDR3 is TGTGCCAGCAGCGCCCTTGGGGGGCTGCCTGAAGCTTTCTTT. This gives the protein CASSALGGLPEAFF.

The J gene is TRBJ2-2, the V gene TRBV3-1 (or the pseudogene TRBV3-2), with D possibly called TRBD1 or TRBD2 (5 bases each). In germline, CDR1 is LGHDT, CDR2 YNNKEL (reference sequence). CDR3 length equals 16 residues. V lost 0 bases and J 1 base, leaving 9 bases between the germline ends. Here the CDR3 reads CASSQEGVQNTGELFF. CDR3 nucleotides: TGTGCCAGCAGCCAAGAGGGGGTTCAGAACACCGGGGAGCTGTTTTTT.

V gene TRBV7-6 combines with J gene TRBJ2-7; D possibly corresponds to TRBD1 (6 bases). This CDR3 spans 15 amino acids. V lost 6 bases and J 6 bases, leaving 21 bases between the germline ends. Germline V gene lookup returns CDR1 SGHVS and CDR2 FNYEAQ. The CDR3 region has the DNA TGTGCCAGCAGTCCACAGGACACAGGGACCTCCGAGCAGTACTTC. Translated, it gives CASSPQDTGTSEQYF.

The chain joins TRBV4-1 to TRBJ1-1; D ambiguous. The germline gives CDR1 MGHRA, CDR2 YSYEKL. CDR3 length equals 14 residues. Between the trimmed V and J ends, which lost 4 bases and 4 bases, there was a span of 13 bases. The CDR3 sequence is CASSPRGGFTEAFF. CDR3 nucleotides: TGCGCCAGCAGCCCCCGGGGAGGGTTCACTGAAGCTTTCTTT.

The gene calls are TRBV9 and TRBJ1-4, with a tentative D call TRBD1 (5 bases). Deletions cut 3 bases from V and 10 bases from J, with 19 bases between. This CDR3 region has 15 residues. In germline, CDR1 is SGDLS, CDR2 YYNGEE. CDR3 nucleotides: TGTGCCAGCAGCGGCGGAGGACACCCCGAGGGAAAACTGTTTTTT. This translates into CASSGGGHPEGKLFF.

V and J are TRBV12-3 or TRBV12-4 and TRBJ1-6; D uncertain. The CDR3 covers 13 residues. The germline V and J ends were trimmed by 7 bases and 0 bases, with 4 bases remaining between them. The CDR3 bases are TGTGCCAGCACAAGCTCCTATAATTCACCCCTCCACTTT. It encodes CASTSSYNSPLHF.